Listed below are T cell receptor beta chains from one sample, sequenced in a study of cytomegalovirus exposure and HLA in healthy donors. The table came from immunoSEQ multiplex PCR; TCRdb's copy has only in-frame clones and leaves some out. The repertoire holds around 150,000 clones, with about 80% as singletons. Input material: PBMCs. The receptor set was obtained from a girl aged 5 to 17 in good health and CMV-seropositive. CDR3s leave out the opening cysteine and the closing phenylalanine or tryptophan. The order of the fields is V gene, J gene, CDR3 protein.

TRBV30,TRBJ2-7,AWSQTNFGPYEQY
TRBV5-1,TRBJ2-3,ASSFNPPGPSTDTQY
TRBV28,TRBJ1-2,ASSPRGNYGYT
TRBV5-4,TRBJ2-3,ASSSESGGADTQY
TRBV19,TRBJ2-7,ASSIEGSSYEQY
TRBV5-6,TRBJ1-2,ASSLEGAVRWGYT
TRBV4-1,TRBJ2-7,ASSQVPAGGGYEQY
TRBV18,TRBJ1-1,ASSRGGSRNTEAF
TRBV2,TRBJ1-2,ATARGQPYGYT
TRBV10-3,TRBJ2-5,AIRSGQGQETQY
TRBV7-8,TRBJ1-1,ASSFRGSNTEAF
TRBV19,TRBJ2-4,ASSIGGGGDIQY
TRBV5-6,TRBJ2-2,ASSLGGTGYTGELF
TRBV4-3,TRBJ1-1,ASSQDGEGLFEAF
TRBV28,TRBJ1-2,ASRNPGQGDLLSY
TRBV15,TRBJ2-7,ATSRSGSYEQY
TRBV10-3,TRBJ2-6,AISDHEGVQALSGANVLT
TRBV28,TRBJ2-3,ASSSLGGQGGTDTQY
TRBV23-1,TRBJ1-1,ASSQSGDRGFLGTF
TRBV27,TRBJ2-1,ASSPPSGRPPYNEQF
TRBV6-5,TRBJ2-7,ASRRGYEQY
TRBV30,TRBJ2-5,AWSRGQGVTQY
TRBV10-1,TRBJ2-1,ASSATGTYNEQF
TRBV7-9,TRBJ2-7,ASSATGQGPYEQY
TRBV27,TRBJ2-1,ASRLRTAYNEQF
TRBV28,TRBJ1-3,ASRLRVGRGTIY
TRBV9,TRBJ2-7,ASSVVPGGQYEQY
TRBV11-1,TRBJ1-2,ASSPGDPRANYGYT
TRBV10-3,TRBJ2-7,AISEPATYEQY
TRBV6-5,TRBJ1-1,ASGYQRGGAF
TRBV2,TRBJ2-1,ASSERRGENEQF
TRBV5-1,TRBJ2-5,ASSLADISEETQY
TRBV7-2,TRBJ1-3,ASSRSHRGAGNTIY
TRBV19,TRBJ2-3,ASSIGTVLLSQGTDTQY
TRBV6-5,TRBJ2-6,ASSTGTGANVLT
TRBV29-1,TRBJ1-1,SALQFEAF
TRBV11-2,TRBJ2-1,ASSLGQGWVYNEQF
TRBV13,TRBJ2-2,ASSNEGTGGNTGELF
TRBV7-9,TRBJ1-2,ASSHSYRAPANYGYT
TRBV5-1,TRBJ1-1,ASSVETGGNTEAF
TRBV18,TRBJ2-3,ASSPGVAGTDTQY
TRBV29-1,TRBJ2-7,SVDTGMESYEQY
TRBV9,TRBJ1-2,ASSVAGGGYGYT
TRBV7-6,TRBJ1-1,ASSIGDRGRGEKKAF
TRBV28,TRBJ1-5,ASEPRGQPQH
TRBV28,TRBJ1-4,ASSLDTGDVAEKLF
TRBV30,TRBJ1-1,ALISGGTEAF
TRBV29-1,TRBJ2-3,SVRRTSGSSDTQY
TRBV6-1,TRBJ1-4,ASSELWRGEKLF
TRBV4-1,TRBJ2-2,ASSQDLGGFTGELF
TRBV5-4,TRBJ2-2,ASKQGVTGELF
TRBV28,TRBJ2-4,ASSLSRDRESQN
TRBV7-8,TRBJ1-1,ASSLDLTGSGTEAF
TRBV28,TRBJ1-5,ASSFSPGTGRQPQH
TRBV27,TRBJ2-3,ASTTGGASDTQY